What follows are 24 T cell receptor beta chains derived from one specimen sequenced in a study of beta chain features in type 1 diabetes. Findings of the study overall: A moderate, significant TCRB CDR3 shortening appeared in type 1 diabetes across four CD4+ subsets.

Their antigens are not known. As every portion of the isolated RNA was reverse transcribed, the sequencing read expressed TCRB transcripts. Some clones are missing from TCRdb's copy, which holds only in-frame ones; the method was immunoSEQ multiplex PCR. The sample gives about 740,000 clones, roughly an eighth of which show up once; approximately 0.022% is in the top ten. Sequencing was carried out using naive CD4+ T cells from blood. The receptor source for this set is a man younger than 35 with type 1 diabetes.

This clone was seen a few times. The chain uses TRBV6-5 and TRBJ1-3; TRBD1 might be the D (6 bases). Germline assignment: CDR1 MNHEY and CDR2 SVGAGI. This CDR3 has 16 residues. V lost 2 bases, J lost 8 bases, and 19 bases lay in between. CDR3 DNA sequence: TGTGCCAGCAGTTACCCGAAGGGACACGAGTTGGACACCATATATTTT. It specifies CASSYPKGHELDTIYF.

The chain combines TRBV10-3 with TRBJ1-1, with D possibly TRBD1 on 5 matching bases. This CDR3 is 16 amino acids long. V lost 4 bases and J 0 bases, leaving 15 bases between the germline ends. The germline CDR1 and CDR2 sequences are ENHRY and SYGVKD. The CDR3 region has the DNA TGTGCCATCAGTGTACGGGACGGCGCTATGAACACTGAAGCTTTCTTT. Translation: CAISVRDGAMNTEAFF.

The rearrangement links TRBV9 to TRBJ1-6, with TRBD1 as a possible D gene (6 bases). This CDR3 has 19 amino acids. V lost 0 bases and J lost 0, with 16 bases in between. Germline CDR1 and CDR2: SGDLS and YYNGEE. The CDR3 sequence is CASSVGPSSQGSYNSPLHF. The CDR3 DNA sequence: TGTGCCAGCAGCGTAGGCCCCTCCTCACAGGGCTCCTATAATTCACCCCTCCACTTT.

This clone has more than one count but fewer than ten. The chain couples TRBV6-1 to TRBJ2-1; 8 nucleotides match TRBD1. Germline V gene lookup returns CDR1 MNHNS and CDR2 SASEGT. V trimming: 0 bases; J trimming: 8 bases; junction bases outside the gene matches: 0. This CDR3 contains 13 residues. CDR3 loop: CASSEARGHEQFF. CDR3 nucleotide sequence: TGTGCCAGCAGTGAAGCCAGGGGGCATGAGCAGTTCTTC.

This clone was detected only a few times. The chain combines TRBV2 with TRBJ1-1; 7 bases agree with TRBD1. This CDR3 has 14 residues. The germline V gene encodes CDR1 SNHLY and CDR2 FYNNEI. V lost 3 bases, J lost 3 bases, and 4 bases stayed unmatched. CDR3 nucleotide sequence: TGTGCCAGCAGTGAGTACCAGGGGGACACTGAAGCTTTCTTT. Its protein is CASSEYQGDTEAFF.

The V call is TRBV20-1, the J call TRBJ1-1; D uncertain. The germline CDR1 and CDR2 sequences are DFQATT and SNEGSKA (reference sequence). V was pared by 3 bases and J by 6 bases, with 8 bases between. The CDR3 extends over 11 amino acids. The CDR3 sequence: CSARRVSEAFF. In nucleotides, the CDR3 is TGCAGTGCTAGGAGGGTGTCTGAAGCTTTCTTT.

This clone was counted between two and nine times. The rearrangement links TRBV13 to TRBJ2-7; 8 bases match TRBD1. The CDR3 sequence is 14 residues long. V gave up 6 bases and J gave up 4 bases; unmatched junction bases: 8. Germline assignment: CDR1 PRHDT and CDR2 FYEKMQ (reference sequence). This CDR3 is CASRQTGGLYEQYF. The CDR3 coding sequence is TGTGCCAGCAGACAAACAGGGGGATTATACGAGCAGTACTTC. The variable domain in full, with the rest retrieved from reference TRBV13 and TRBJ2-7, is AAGVIQSPRHLIKEKRETATLKCYPIPRHDTVYWYQQGPGQDPQFLISFYEKMQSDKGSIPDRFSAQQFSDYHSELNMSSLELGDSALYFCASRQTGGLYEQYFGPGTRLTVT.

The chain uses TRBV5-4 and TRBJ1-1; possibly TRBD1 for D (5 bases). CDR3 size: 13 residues. Germline V gene sequence: CDR1 SGHNT, CDR2 YYREEE (reference sequence). The V end lost 5 bases, the J end lost 0 bases, and 8 bases lay between the germline ends. In DNA, the CDR3 is TGTGCCAGCAGGAAGGGGATGAACACTGAAGCTTTCTTT. Protein sequence: CASRKGMNTEAFF.

In its sample, this clone was seen a few times. This rearrangement joins TRBV7-2 to TRBJ1-1; D gene unclear. The CDR3 covers 15 residues. Trimming took 2 bases from V and 8 from J, leaving 18 bases between them. Germline V gene data show CDR1 as SGHTA and CDR2 as FQGNSA. CDR3 sequence reads: CASSLQALALREAFF. CDR3 DNA: TGTGCCAGCAGCTTACAGGCCCTGGCGTTAAGGGAAGCTTTCTTT. The variable domain in full, completed from reference TRBV7-2 and TRBJ1-1, reads GAGVSQSPSNKVTEKGKDVELRCDPISGHTALYWYRQSLGQGLEFLIYFQGNSAPDKSGLPSDRFSAERTGGSVSTLTIQRTQQEDSAVYLCASSLQALALREAFFGQGTRLTVV.

Comments on this clone: Other nucleotide sequences in the sample specify the same CDR3. The V gene is TRBV6-5, the J gene TRBJ1-1, with 9 positions matching TRBD1. The length of the CDR3 is 14 residues. Germline CDR1 MNHEY, CDR2 SVGAGI. The ends lost 5 bases at V and 0 bases at J; junction bases unmatched: 1. The CDR3 is CASSRQGVNTEAFF. The DNA for the CDR3 is TGTGCCAGCAGTCGACAGGGGGTGAACACTGAAGCTTTCTTT.

The chain joins TRBV6-6 to TRBJ2-5, with 8 nucleotides matching TRBD1. Germline lookup yields CDR1 MNHNY and CDR2 SVGAGI (reference sequence). V lost 9 bases and J lost 5; bases outside the gene matches: 8. The CDR3 is made up of 13 amino acids. The CDR3 sequence: CASKPGGGETQYF. The CDR3 coding sequence is TGTGCCAGTAAACCAGGGGGCGGTGAGACCCAGTACTTC.

This clone has just a few counts. The chain recombines TRBV7-2 with TRBJ2-2, with unresolved D. Trimming took off 2 bases at V and 2 bases at J, with 9 bases between the two ends. Germline V lookup: CDR1 SGHTA, CDR2 FQGNSA. This CDR3 region has 15 residues. CDR3 bases: TGTGCCAGCAGCTTATCGGCTAGAAACACCGGGGAGCTGTTTTTT. It specifies CASSLSARNTGELFF.

The rearrangement joins TRBV7-9 to TRBJ1-1; 9 bases line up with TRBD1. Per the germline V gene, CDR1 is SEHNR and CDR2 is FQNEAQ (reference sequence). With 4 bases clipped from V and 7 bases from J, the junction kept 7 bases outside the gene matches. CDR3 length: 14 amino acids. In DNA form, the CDR3 reads TGTGCCAGCAGCTCCGTCGGACAGGGGAGTGAAGCTTTCTTT. Residues: CASSSVGQGSEAFF.

This clone was counted only a few times. V gene TRBV5-6 combines with J gene TRBJ2-7; 8 positions agree with TRBD2. Germline V gene lookup returns CDR1 SGHDT and CDR2 YYEEEE. The CDR3 is 14 residues long. The V segment lost 2 bases and the J segment 9 bases; nucleotides outside the gene matches: 10. The DNA of the CDR3 is TGTGCCAGCAGCTTTAGCGGGGCACCCCTCGCGCAGTACTTC. This sequence encodes CASSFSGAPLAQYF.

A few counts support this clone. The chain employs TRBV9 and TRBJ1-3; D perhaps matches TRBD1 (5 bases). The germline CDR1 and CDR2 sequences are SGDLS and YYNGEE. The CDR3 is made up of 14 amino acids. V lost 3 bases, J lost 2 bases, and 9 bases lay in between. The CDR3 coding sequence is TGTGCCAGCAGCGCGCAGGGACCTGGAAACACCATATATTTT. It specifies CASSAQGPGNTIYF.

This clone has more than one count but fewer than ten. V is TRBV10-2 and J is TRBJ1-5; 7 bases align to TRBD1. CDR1 is WSHSY, CDR2 SAAADI, per germline. With V trimmed by 8 bases and J by 6 bases, 10 bases remained unmatched. CDR3 length: 14 amino acids. The CDR3 is CASESPGGGQPQHF. The CDR3 DNA follows: TGCGCCAGCGAGTCGCCAGGGGGAGGTCAGCCCCAGCATTTT.

This clone occurred a few times. The chain has TRBV30 and TRBJ1-1; D is undetermined. Trimming shortened V by 3 bases and J by 2 bases, and 10 bases separated the two germline ends. The germline V gene encodes CDR1 GTSNPN and CDR2 SVGIG (reference sequence). This CDR3 has 13 amino acids. CDR3 in amino acids: CAWRNTANTEAFF. CDR3 sequence (DNA): TGTGCCTGGAGAAACACAGCTAACACTGAAGCTTTCTTT.

This chain connects TRBV9 to TRBJ1-4; D gene uncertain. This CDR3 is built from 15 residues. V gave up 0 bases and J gave up 7 bases, with 13 bases separating them. Germline values: CDR1 SGDLS, CDR2 YYNGEE. CDR3 protein: CASSVGGSKSEKLFF. The CDR3 DNA sequence: TGTGCCAGCAGCGTAGGAGGCTCGAAGTCTGAAAAACTGTTTTTT.

V is TRBV5-1 and J is TRBJ2-3, with 8 bases fitting TRBD2. CDR3 length: 16 residues. Germline CDR1 and CDR2: SGHRS and YFSETQ. With 4 bases clipped from V and 4 bases from J, the junction kept 11 bases outside the gene matches. The CDR3 nucleotides are TGCGCCAGCAGCCCCCAATTGACTAGCGAGGCAGATACGCAGTATTTT. The encoded protein is CASSPQLTSEADTQYF.

In its sample, this clone was seen a few times. The chain employs TRBV29-1 and TRBJ2-1; D may be TRBD2 (5 bases). Germline V gene sequence: CDR1 SQVTM, CDR2 ANQGSEA. The V and J ends lost 7 bases and 4 bases respectively, with 17 bases between them. The CDR3 is made up of 14 amino acids. DNA of the CDR3: TGCAGCGGGCTAGTGGGCGGGTCATACAATGAGCAGTTCTTC. Translating gives CSGLVGGSYNEQFF.

The rearrangement uses TRBV6-5 and TRBJ1-1; no firm D call. Trimming took 5 bases from V and 10 from J, leaving 11 bases between them. This CDR3 region has 11 residues. CDR1 is MNHEY and CDR2 is SVGAGI in the germline V gene. The CDR3 spells CASSTRLVAFF. The CDR3 region has the DNA TGTGCCAGCAGTACGAGATTAGTAGCTTTCTTT.

There are a few counts of this clone. The V call is TRBV18, the J call TRBJ1-1; D unclear. The CDR3 is made up of 15 amino acids. Germline lookup yields CDR1 KGHSH and CDR2 LQKENI. V lost 0 bases, J lost 4 bases, and 12 bases lay in between. CDR3 residues: CASSPPSREITEAFF. CDR3 coding DNA: TGTGCCAGCTCACCACCGTCCCGGGAAATCACTGAAGCTTTCTTT. Full variable domain (rest looked up from reference TRBV18 and TRBJ1-1): NAGVMQNPRHLVRRRGQEARLRCSPMKGHSHVYWYRQLPEEGLKFMVYLQKENIIDESGMPKERFSAEFPKEGPSILRIQQVVRGDSAAYFCASSPPSREITEAFFGQGTRLTVV.

V gene TRBV9 combines with J gene TRBJ1-1; D remains ambiguous. CDR3 length: 13 amino acids. CDR1 SGDLS and CDR2 YYNGEE come from the germline V gene. Trimming took off 4 bases at V and 1 base at J, with 8 bases between the two ends. The CDR3 bases are TGTGCCAGCAGCCTTTCAGGGAACACTGAAGCTTTCTTT. Translated: CASSLSGNTEAFF.

This chain uses TRBV9 with TRBJ1-1; D is ambiguous. With 6 bases removed from V and 0 bases from J, the gap between germline ends came to 12 bases. Germline CDR1 is SGDLS and CDR2 is YYNGEE. The CDR3 length is 14 residues. Written as DNA, the CDR3 is TGTGCCAGCACTCCGTGGCAACTGAACACTGAAGCTTTCTTT. This codes for CASTPWQLNTEAFF.